The 29 T cell receptor beta chains given below trace back to one sample, sequenced in a study of human T cells and chemical hapten exposure. Regarding time point: patch test 1, 2 weeks after DPC sensitization. As to treatment: therapeutic diphenylcyclopropenone sensitization with weekly scalp DPC. TCRdb fed the RACE reads into MiXCR, producing one record per CDR3 protein. The sample has 75,000 to 95,000 distinct CDR3 sequences, about an eighth seen once; the top ten hold 3.5%. The sequencing used whole blood, collected in connection with sensitization to the hapten diphenylcyclopropenone (DPC). The receptor source for this set is a woman aged 55-70 years with alopecia areata. Some clones in this sample may be carry-over from other donors' samples.

The rearrangement uses TRBV3-1 and TRBJ2-5; D gene ambiguous. The CDR3 consists of 11 residues. With 1 base removed from V and 5 bases from J, the gap between germline ends came to 2 bases. Germline lookup yields CDR1 LGHDT and CDR2 YNNKEL (reference sequence). CDR3: CASSQVETQYF. The CDR3 DNA sequence: TGTGCCAGCAGCCAAGTGGAGACCCAGTACTTC.

The chain uses TRBV11-1 and TRBJ2-1, with 8 bases lining up with TRBD1. The ends lost 6 bases at V and 7 bases at J; junction bases unmatched: 11. Germline CDR1 and CDR2: SGHAT and FQDESV (reference sequence). The CDR3 runs 15 residues. CDR3 in DNA: TGTGCCAGCAGGGAAGGACAGGGTCTGTCTAATGAGCAGTTCTTC. Encoded protein: CASREGQGLSNEQFF.

The CDR3 loop is CSAGTGNTIYF. CDR3 nucleotides: TGCAGCGCTGGGACTGGAAACACCATATATTTT. The chain uses TRBV29-1 and TRBJ1-3; D is ambiguous. Trimming cost V 7 bases and J 2 bases, with 6 bases left between them. Germline CDR1 and CDR2: SQVTM and ANQGSEA. The CDR3 totals 11 residues.

This clonotype was seen at least ten times. The chain recombines TRBV7-6 with TRBJ2-3; TRBD2 might be the D (6 bases). V gave up 5 bases and J gave up 1 base, with 10 bases separating them. From germline, CDR1 is SGHVS and CDR2 FNYEAQ. The CDR3 covers 14 residues. The CDR3 DNA reads TGTGCCAGCAGCGGGGGGACCCGCACAGATACGCAGTATTTT. Residues: CASSGGTRTDTQYF.

This clonotype was seen only a few times. J is TRBJ2-2 and V is TRBV7-3, with 8 bases aligning to TRBD2. V trimming: 5 bases; J trimming: 5 bases; junction bases outside the gene matches: 10. CDR1 SGHTA and CDR2 FQGTGA come from the germline V gene. This CDR3 contains 16 residues. The CDR3 DNA sequence: TGTGCCAGCAGCCCCCGTCCGGGCGGGGGGACCGGGGAGCTGTTTTTT. Amino acid sequence: CASSPRPGGGTGELFF.

This clonotype has ten or more counts. The chain's CDR3 is CASSEAHQYYTEAFF. The CDR3 DNA sequence: TGTGCCAGCAGTGAAGCTCACCAATATTACACTGAAGCTTTCTTT. This chain joins TRBV6-1 and TRBJ1-1; D is ambiguous. The germline V gene encodes CDR1 MNHNS and CDR2 SASEGT. The CDR3 covers 15 residues. V was cut by 0 bases and J by 3 bases, with 11 bases left in between.

This chain connects TRBV6-2 or TRBV6-3 to TRBJ2-3; D might be TRBD1 or TRBD2, each matching 5 bases. Per the germline V gene, CDR1 is MNHEY and CDR2 is SVGEGT. This CDR3 comprises 17 residues. Trimming shortened V by 5 bases and J by 6 bases, and 24 bases separated the two germline ends. For the CDR3, the DNA is TGTGCCAGCAGTACTGGATCCGGGACGTCCATAGGGGATACGCAGTATTTT. It encodes CASSTGSGTSIGDTQYF.

This clonotype was seen a handful of times. V usage is TRBV27 and J usage is TRBJ1-1, with D uncertain. This CDR3 region has 14 residues. The V end was cut by 6 bases, the J end by 7 bases, with 18 bases between. The germline V gene encodes CDR1 MNHEY and CDR2 SMNVEV (reference sequence). The CDR3 region is CASRGGQTLLEAFF. The CDR3 DNA is TGTGCCAGCAGGGGAGGGCAGACGCTCCTTGAAGCTTTCTTT.

This clonotype was observed many times. The chain carries TRBV12-3 or TRBV12-4 and TRBJ1-1; D is unresolved. The V end was cut by 3 bases, the J end by 0 bases, with 8 bases between. CDR3 size: 14 residues. The CDR3 here is CASSFGHMNTEAFF. CDR3 bases: TGTGCCAGCAGTTTTGGGCACATGAACACTGAAGCTTTCTTT.

J is TRBJ1-2 and V is TRBV29-1; D call uncertain. Trimming took off 3 bases at V and 6 bases at J, with 14 bases between the two ends. Germline values: CDR1 SQVTM, CDR2 ANQGSEA. This CDR3 contains 13 residues. DNA of the CDR3: TGCAGCGTTGACCTGCAGGTGGAACATGGCTACACCTTC. Its translation: CSVDLQVEHGYTF.

This clonotype has ten or more counts. V usage is TRBV7-9 and J usage is TRBJ1-1; D is unclear. Germline CDR1 and CDR2: SEHNR and FQNEAQ (reference sequence). V was shortened by 5 bases and J by 4 bases, with 17 bases between the two germline ends. CDR3 size: 15 residues. CDR3 DNA sequence: TGTGCCAGCAGCCAGTTAAGGGAGATAGGCACTGAAGCTTTCTTT. It codes for CASSQLREIGTEAFF. Looking up the rest from reference TRBV7-9 and TRBJ1-1 gives the full variable domain: DTGVSQNPRHKITKRGQNVTFRCDPISEHNRLYWYRQTLGQGPEFLTYFQNEAQLEKSRLLSDRFSAERPKGSFSTLEIQRTEQGDSAMYLCASSQLREIGTEAFFGQGTRLTVV.

This clonotype was seen many times. V gene TRBV2 combines with J gene TRBJ1-5, with D unclear. Germline V gene lookup returns CDR1 SNHLY and CDR2 FYNNEI. V was cut by 0 bases and J by 6 bases, with 12 bases left in between. This CDR3 region has 15 residues. CDR3 loop: CASSEALRRFQPQHF. For the CDR3, the DNA is TGTGCCAGCAGTGAAGCGCTAAGGCGGTTTCAGCCCCAGCATTTT.

This sequence joins TRBV2 and TRBJ1-3; a weak D match, TRBD1 (6 bases). V dropped 3 bases and J dropped 3 bases, with 15 bases sitting between them. This CDR3 contains 16 residues. The germline CDR1 and CDR2 sequences are SNHLY and FYNNEI. The CDR3 reads CASSDTLGAGGNTIYF. In DNA form, the CDR3 reads TGTGCCAGCAGTGATACGCTGGGGGCTGGTGGAAACACCATATATTTT.

Many counts were recorded for this clonotype. The CDR3 DNA reads TGTGCCAGCAGCTTAAACACTGAAGCTTTCTTT. This codes for CASSLNTEAFF. The chain couples TRBV7-9 to TRBJ1-1; D is uncertain. The CDR3 is 11 amino acids. The V gene's germline CDR1 is SEHNR and CDR2 FQNEAQ (reference sequence). Trimming cost V 2 bases and J 2 bases, with 0 bases left between them.

This clonotype came up a few times. This chain connects TRBV10-3 to TRBJ1-1; 10 bases map to TRBD1. V lost 10 bases and J lost 9; bases outside the gene matches: 5. The V gene's germline CDR1 is ENHRY and CDR2 SYGVKD. CDR3 length equals 11 residues. Here the CDR3 reads CATMTGGKAFF. The CDR3 DNA sequence: TGTGCCACCATGACAGGGGGCAAAGCTTTCTTT.

The chain is built from TRBV12-3 or TRBV12-4 and TRBJ2-1; D remains ambiguous. The CDR3 runs to 14 residues. V was cut by 6 bases and J by 4 bases, with 13 bases left in between. In DNA form, the CDR3 reads TGTGCCAGCAGACTCTCGGTAGGGTACAATGAGCAGTTCTTC. Protein: CASRLSVGYNEQFF.

This clonotype has just a few counts. The rearrangement uses TRBV9 and TRBJ1-2; possible D gene TRBD1, 5 bases. The CDR3 sequence is 16 residues long. Trimming left V 0 bases short and J 4 bases short, with 16 bases between. Germline V gene data show CDR1 as SGDLS and CDR2 as YYNGEE. As DNA, the CDR3 is TGTGCCAGCAGCGTAGCTCCCACGGGACGCAGCTATGGCTACACCTTC. It yields the protein CASSVAPTGRSYGYTF.

There are many counts of this clonotype. The genes are TRBV29-1 and TRBJ2-5; perhaps TRBD2 as D (5 bases). Germline CDR1 reads SQVTM; CDR2 reads ANQGSEA. The length of the CDR3 is 15 residues. Trimming took 4 bases from V and 2 from J, leaving 17 bases between them. CDR3 loop: CSVGPPGNLQETQYF. The CDR3 DNA reads TGCAGCGTTGGGCCTCCGGGGAACCTTCAAGAGACCCAGTACTTC.

The sample holds many counts of this clonotype. The CDR3 spells CSAGKGNRGREAFF. CDR3 coding DNA: TGCAGTGCTGGGAAAGGGAACAGGGGGCGCGAAGCTTTCTTT. J is TRBJ1-1 and V is TRBV20-1; 9 bases fit TRBD1. Germline-derived CDR1 and CDR2 are DFQATT and SNEGSKA (reference sequence). This CDR3 spans 14 amino acids. V dropped 5 bases and J dropped 8; count of bases not matched to a gene: 12.

This chain joins TRBV4-1 and TRBJ2-1; D might be TRBD2 (6 bases). This CDR3 comprises 15 residues. Germline-derived CDR1 and CDR2 are MGHRA and YSYEKL. Trimming cost V 1 base and J 6 bases, with 13 bases left between them. CDR3: CASSQVKLASNEQFF. Written as DNA, the CDR3 is TGCGCCAGCAGCCAAGTGAAACTAGCTTCCAATGAGCAGTTCTTC.

At least ten counts were recorded for this clonotype. DNA of the CDR3: TGTGCCAGCAGTCCTTCGGACAGCCCGAACACTGAAGCTTTCTTT. As protein: CASSPSDSPNTEAFF. The rearrangement uses TRBV12-3 or TRBV12-4 and TRBJ1-1, with D perhaps matching TRBD1 (6 bases). Trimming shortened V by 5 bases and J by 1 base, and 14 bases separated the two germline ends. The CDR3 runs 15 residues.

The chain employs TRBV21-1 and TRBJ2-1; whether TRBD2, the table's D call, matches the DNA was not checked. TRBV21-1 is an annotated pseudogene. This CDR3 region has 15 residues. Here the CDR3 DNA reads TGTGCCAGCGAATCTGGGCTAGCGGGCGGGAATGAGCAGTTCTTC. Its translation: CASESGLAGGNEQFF.

This clonotype was seen a handful of times. This chain uses TRBV7-6 with TRBJ2-5; 10 bases fit TRBD1. The germline gives CDR1 SGHVS, CDR2 FNYEAQ. V lost 3 bases and J lost 7; bases outside the gene matches: 5. The CDR3 spans 14 residues. The CDR3: CASSLGTGEGTQYF. DNA for the CDR3: TGTGCCAGCAGCTTGGGGACAGGGGAAGGGACCCAGTACTTC.

This clonotype has ten or more counts. The V and J genes are TRBV6-5 and TRBJ2-7, with TRBD2 identical over 9 bases. Germline CDR1 MNHEY, CDR2 SVGAGI. Germline trimming cut 2 bases from V and 5 bases from J; bases unmatched to any gene: 7. The CDR3 is made up of 15 amino acids. This chain's CDR3 is CASSYGALAGHEQYF. The CDR3 DNA sequence: TGTGCCAGCAGTTACGGAGCTCTAGCGGGGCACGAGCAGTACTTC.

The chain uses TRBV11-1 and TRBJ2-1, with D hard to call. Germline-derived CDR1 and CDR2 are SGHAT and FQDESV (reference sequence). The CDR3 length is 14 residues. Deletions cut 5 bases from V and 4 bases from J, with 12 bases between. The CDR3 DNA reads as TGTGCCAGCAGCCCCCACGCGTTTTACAATGAGCAGTTCTTC. It is translated as CASSPHAFYNEQFF.

This clonotype showed up just a few times. The chain recombines TRBV6-1 with TRBJ1-2, with D unclear. Trimming removed 8 bases at V and 4 bases at J, with 17 bases between. CDR1 and CDR2 (germline): MNHNS, SASEGT. This CDR3 contains 14 residues. The CDR3 nucleotides read TGTGCCAGCGTAAACCCCGAACAGAGCTATGGCTACACCTTC. This codes for CASVNPEQSYGYTF.

This clonotype was seen only a few times. V usage is TRBV30 and J usage is TRBJ1-2; D is uncertain. Deletions cut 3 bases from V and 2 bases from J, with 4 bases between. The CDR3 contains 11 residues. Looked up from germline, CDR1 is GTSNPN and CDR2 is SVGIG (reference sequence). CDR3 coding DNA: TGTGCCTGGAGCAACAACTATGGCTACACCTTC. Residues: CAWSNNYGYTF.

This chain joins TRBV5-5 and TRBJ1-5, with 8 bases lining up with TRBD1. The CDR3 loop spans 15 amino acids. After removal of 2 bases from V and 5 bases from J, the junction contained 6 bases not matched to a gene. Germline CDR1 reads SGHKS; CDR2 reads YYEKEE (reference sequence). The CDR3 nucleotides are TGTGCCAGCAGCTTACAGGGGGGAGGACATCAGCCCCAGCATTTT. It translates to CASSLQGGGHQPQHF.

This clonotype appeared many times. The chain couples TRBV4-2 to TRBJ2-7; no reliable D call. Germline CDR1 and CDR2: LGHNA and YNFKEQ. V dropped 0 bases and J dropped 3 bases, with 12 bases sitting between them. The CDR3 contains 15 residues. CDR3 sequence (DNA): TGTGCCAGCAGCCAAGATAGGAACAGAGACTACGAGCAGTACTTC. Its protein product is CASSQDRNRDYEQYF.